The text below deals with one T cell receptor (beta chain). The target antigen is unknown. The V end was cut by 1 base, the J end by 10 bases, with 5 bases between. The CDR3 has 11 residues. CDR1 and CDR2 (germline): MNHNS, SASEGT. These data come from a study of cytomegalovirus exposure and HLA in healthy donors. A multiplex PCR was run with 60 Vbeta primers and 13 Jbeta primers. Here immunoSEQ multiplex PCR was the method, and the copy in TCRdb shows in-frame clones only, minus some. The data contain tens of thousands of clones, roughly three quarters of them seen just once; the ten biggest clones take up 3.8%. General study results and limits: There were a few CMV-associated chains whose specificity for CMV antigens was confirmed in vitro.

This clonotype was obtained from a woman in her thirties or forties in good health and CMV-seronegative. Sequenced sample: PBMCs. The chain combines TRBV6-1 with TRBJ2-1; D is undetermined. CDR3 region: CASSEGPEQFF. The CDR3 DNA reads as TGTGCCAGCAGTGAAGGGCCCGAGCAGTTCTTC.